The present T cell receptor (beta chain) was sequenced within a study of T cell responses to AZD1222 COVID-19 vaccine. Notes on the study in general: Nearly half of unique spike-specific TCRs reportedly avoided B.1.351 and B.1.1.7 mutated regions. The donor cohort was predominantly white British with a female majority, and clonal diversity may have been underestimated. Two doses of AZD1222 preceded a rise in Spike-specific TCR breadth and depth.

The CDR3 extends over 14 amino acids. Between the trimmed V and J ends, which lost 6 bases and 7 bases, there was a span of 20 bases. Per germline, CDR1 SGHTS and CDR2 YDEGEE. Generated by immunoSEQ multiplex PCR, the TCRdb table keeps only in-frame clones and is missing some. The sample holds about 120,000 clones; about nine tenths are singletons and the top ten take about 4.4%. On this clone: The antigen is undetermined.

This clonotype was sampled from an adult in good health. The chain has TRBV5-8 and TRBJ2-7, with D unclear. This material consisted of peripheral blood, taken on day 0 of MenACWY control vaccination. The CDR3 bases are TGTGCCAGCACCATCGGACCCACCTCGAGGGAGCAGTACTTC. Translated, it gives CASTIGPTSREQYF.